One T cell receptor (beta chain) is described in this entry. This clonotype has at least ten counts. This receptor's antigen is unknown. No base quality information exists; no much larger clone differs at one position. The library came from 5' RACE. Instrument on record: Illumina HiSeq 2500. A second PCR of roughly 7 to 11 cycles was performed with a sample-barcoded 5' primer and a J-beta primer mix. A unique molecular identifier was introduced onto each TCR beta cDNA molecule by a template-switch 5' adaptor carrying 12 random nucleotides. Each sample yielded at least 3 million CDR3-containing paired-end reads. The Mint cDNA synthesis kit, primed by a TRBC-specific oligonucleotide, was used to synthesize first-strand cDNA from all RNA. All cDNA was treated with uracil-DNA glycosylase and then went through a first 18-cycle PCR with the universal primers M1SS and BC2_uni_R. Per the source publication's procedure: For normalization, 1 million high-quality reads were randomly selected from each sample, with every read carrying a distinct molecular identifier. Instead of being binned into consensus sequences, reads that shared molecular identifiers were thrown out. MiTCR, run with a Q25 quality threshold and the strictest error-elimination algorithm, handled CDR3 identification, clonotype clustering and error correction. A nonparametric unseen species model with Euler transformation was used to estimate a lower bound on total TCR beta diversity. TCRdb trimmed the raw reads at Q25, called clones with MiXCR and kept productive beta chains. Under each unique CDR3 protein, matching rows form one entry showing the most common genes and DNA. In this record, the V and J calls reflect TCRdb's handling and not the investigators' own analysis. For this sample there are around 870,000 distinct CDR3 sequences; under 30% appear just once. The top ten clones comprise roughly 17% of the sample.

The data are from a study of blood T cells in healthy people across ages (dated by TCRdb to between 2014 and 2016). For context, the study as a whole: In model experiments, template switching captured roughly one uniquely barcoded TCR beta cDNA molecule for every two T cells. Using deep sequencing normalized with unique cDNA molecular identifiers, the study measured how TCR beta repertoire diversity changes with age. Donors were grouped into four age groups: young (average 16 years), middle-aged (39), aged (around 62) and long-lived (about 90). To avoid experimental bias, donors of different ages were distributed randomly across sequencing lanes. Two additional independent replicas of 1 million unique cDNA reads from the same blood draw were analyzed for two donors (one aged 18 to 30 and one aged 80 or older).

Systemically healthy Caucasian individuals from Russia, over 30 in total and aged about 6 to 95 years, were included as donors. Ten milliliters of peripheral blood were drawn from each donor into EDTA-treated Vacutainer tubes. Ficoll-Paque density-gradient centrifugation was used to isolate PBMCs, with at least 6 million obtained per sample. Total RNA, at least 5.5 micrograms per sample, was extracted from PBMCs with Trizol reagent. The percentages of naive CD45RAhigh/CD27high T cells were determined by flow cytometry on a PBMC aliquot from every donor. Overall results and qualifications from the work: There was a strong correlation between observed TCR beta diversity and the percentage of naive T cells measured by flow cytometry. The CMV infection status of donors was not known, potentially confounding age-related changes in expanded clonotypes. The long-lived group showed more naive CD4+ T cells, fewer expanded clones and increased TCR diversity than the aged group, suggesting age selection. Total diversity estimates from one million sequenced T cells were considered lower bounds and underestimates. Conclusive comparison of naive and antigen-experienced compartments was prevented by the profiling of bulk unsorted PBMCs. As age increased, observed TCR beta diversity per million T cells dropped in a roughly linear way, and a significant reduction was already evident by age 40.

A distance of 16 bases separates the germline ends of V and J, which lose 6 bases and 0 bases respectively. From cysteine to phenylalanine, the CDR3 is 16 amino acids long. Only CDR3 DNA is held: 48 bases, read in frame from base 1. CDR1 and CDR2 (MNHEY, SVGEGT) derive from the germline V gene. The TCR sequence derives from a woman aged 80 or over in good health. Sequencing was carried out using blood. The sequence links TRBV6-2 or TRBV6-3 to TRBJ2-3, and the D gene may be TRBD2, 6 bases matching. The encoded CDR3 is CASSLDTGTSTDTQYF. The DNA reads TGTGCCAGCAGCCTCGACACCGGGACTAGCACAGATACGCAGTATTTT.